The rows below give T cell receptor beta chains drawn from one sample of a study of identical twins. TCRdb re-derived calls from the 5' RACE reads in MiXCR, one entry per CDR3 protein. The table shows about 520,000 distinct CDR3 sequences, with 22% occurring only once. These same data were also listed under a study on T cells expressing NK-cell markers.

Sequencing was carried out using CD4+ T cells sorted from blood. Every receptor here comes from a woman under 30 in good health. Both conserved end residues are part of each CDR3. The order of the fields is V gene, D gene, clone size, J gene, CDR3 protein, CDR3 DNA. D genes are given only for firm matches. Not every row has a clone size; where given, it reads once, few, many or a size class.

v_call: TRBV12-3/TRBV12-4; d_call: -; clone_size: -; j_call: TRBJ1-2; cdr3_aa: CASSLGGGSYTF; cdr3_nt: TGTGCCAGCAGTTTGGGAGGGGGGAGCTACACCTTC
v_call: TRBV5-1; d_call: -; clone_size: many; j_call: TRBJ2-7; cdr3_aa: CASSLDGSSYEQYF; cdr3_nt: TGCGCCAGCAGCTTGGACGGGAGCTCCTACGAGCAGTACTTC
v_call: TRBV5-4; d_call: -; clone_size: -; j_call: TRBJ2-1; cdr3_aa: CASSRWTGNNEQFF; cdr3_nt: TGTGCCAGCAGCCGGTGGACTGGCAACAATGAGCAGTTCTTC
v_call: TRBV20-1; d_call: TRBD1; clone_size: -; j_call: TRBJ2-3; cdr3_aa: CSARPTPGQGAKDTQYF; cdr3_nt: TGCAGTGCTAGACCGACGCCAGGACAGGGGGCGAAAGATACGCAGTATTTT
v_call: TRBV20-1; d_call: -; clone_size: few; j_call: TRBJ1-2; cdr3_aa: CSASHPTTNYGYTF; cdr3_nt: TGCAGTGCTAGTCACCCCACTACTAACTATGGCTACACCTTC
v_call: TRBV9; d_call: -; clone_size: -; j_call: TRBJ2-3; cdr3_aa: CASSPPDFRLADTQYF; cdr3_nt: TGTGCCAGCAGCCCCCCGGACTTTCGCCTTGCAGATACGCAGTATTTT
v_call: TRBV29-1; d_call: TRBD1; clone_size: -; j_call: TRBJ1-2; cdr3_aa: CSATGQGHGYTF; cdr3_nt: TGCAGCGCCACGGGACAGGGGCATGGCTACACCTTC
v_call: TRBV11-3; d_call: TRBD1; clone_size: few; j_call: TRBJ1-1; cdr3_aa: CASSPGRGGISEAFF; cdr3_nt: TGTGCCAGCAGCCCGGGGAGAGGGGGCATCTCTGAAGCTTTCTTT
v_call: TRBV12-3/TRBV12-4; d_call: TRBD2; clone_size: -; j_call: TRBJ2-7; cdr3_aa: CASSPRLAADYEQYF; cdr3_nt: TGTGCCAGCAGCCCCAGACTAGCGGCAGACTACGAGCAGTACTTC
v_call: TRBV14; d_call: -; clone_size: -; j_call: TRBJ2-7; cdr3_aa: CASSRLARLQGGYEQYF; cdr3_nt: TGTGCCAGCAGCCGTTTAGCGAGACTCCAGGGGGGCTACGAGCAGTACTTC
v_call: TRBV20-1; d_call: -; clone_size: few; j_call: TRBJ2-3; cdr3_aa: CSAGDNGRTDTQYF; cdr3_nt: TGCAGTGCTGGGGACAACGGGCGCACAGATACGCAGTATTTT
v_call: TRBV7-9; d_call: -; clone_size: -; j_call: TRBJ2-3; cdr3_aa: CASSLRGGTSTDTQYF; cdr3_nt: TGTGCCAGCAGCTTACGGGGCGGGACTAGCACAGATACGCAGTATTTT
v_call: TRBV20-1; d_call: -; clone_size: few; j_call: TRBJ2-3; cdr3_aa: CSARLTDTQYF; cdr3_nt: TGCAGTGCTCGCCTTACAGATACGCAGTATTTT
v_call: TRBV12-3/TRBV12-4; d_call: -; clone_size: many; j_call: TRBJ2-2; cdr3_aa: CASSLLRNTGELFF; cdr3_nt: TGTGCCAGCAGTTTACTCAGAAACACCGGGGAGCTGTTTTTT
v_call: TRBV18; d_call: TRBD1; clone_size: -; j_call: TRBJ2-7; cdr3_aa: CASSVSGTGVFEQYF; cdr3_nt: TGTGCCAGCTCAGTCTCCGGGACAGGGGTTTTCGAGCAGTACTTC
v_call: TRBV20-1; d_call: TRBD2; clone_size: few; j_call: TRBJ2-7; cdr3_aa: CSAARPIGGVHEQYF; cdr3_nt: TGCAGTGCCGCGCGGCCCATCGGGGGGGTCCACGAGCAGTACTTC
v_call: TRBV20-1; d_call: TRBD2; clone_size: -; j_call: TRBJ2-1; cdr3_aa: CSASLTSGGLRPFF; cdr3_nt: TGCAGTGCTTCCCTTACTAGCGGGGGCCTCCGACCGTTCTTC
v_call: TRBV10-3; d_call: -; clone_size: -; j_call: TRBJ2-1; cdr3_aa: CAITGANEQFF; cdr3_nt: TGTGCCATCACAGGGGCCAATGAGCAGTTCTTC